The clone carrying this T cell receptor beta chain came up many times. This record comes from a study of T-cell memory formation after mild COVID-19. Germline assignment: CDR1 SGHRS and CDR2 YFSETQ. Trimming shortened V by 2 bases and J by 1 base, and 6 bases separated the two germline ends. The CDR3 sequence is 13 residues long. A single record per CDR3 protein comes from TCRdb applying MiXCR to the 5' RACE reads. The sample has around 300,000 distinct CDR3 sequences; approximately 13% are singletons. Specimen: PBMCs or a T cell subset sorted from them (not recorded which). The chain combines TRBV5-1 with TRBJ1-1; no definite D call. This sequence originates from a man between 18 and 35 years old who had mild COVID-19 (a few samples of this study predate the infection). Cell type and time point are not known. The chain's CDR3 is CASSFYGNTEAFF. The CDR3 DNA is TGCGCCAGCAGCTTTTACGGGAACACTGAAGCTTTCTTT.